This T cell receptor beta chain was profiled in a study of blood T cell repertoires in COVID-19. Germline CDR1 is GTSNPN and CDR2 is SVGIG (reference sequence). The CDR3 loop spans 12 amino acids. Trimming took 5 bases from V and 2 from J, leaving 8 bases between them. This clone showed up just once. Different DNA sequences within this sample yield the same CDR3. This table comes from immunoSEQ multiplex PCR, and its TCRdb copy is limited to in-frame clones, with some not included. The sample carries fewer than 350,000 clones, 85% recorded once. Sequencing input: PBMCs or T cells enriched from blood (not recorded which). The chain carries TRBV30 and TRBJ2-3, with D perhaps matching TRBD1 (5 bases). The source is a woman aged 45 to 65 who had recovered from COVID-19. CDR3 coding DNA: TGTGCCTGGTCGGACAACACAGATACGCAGTATTTT. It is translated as CAWSDNTDTQYF.